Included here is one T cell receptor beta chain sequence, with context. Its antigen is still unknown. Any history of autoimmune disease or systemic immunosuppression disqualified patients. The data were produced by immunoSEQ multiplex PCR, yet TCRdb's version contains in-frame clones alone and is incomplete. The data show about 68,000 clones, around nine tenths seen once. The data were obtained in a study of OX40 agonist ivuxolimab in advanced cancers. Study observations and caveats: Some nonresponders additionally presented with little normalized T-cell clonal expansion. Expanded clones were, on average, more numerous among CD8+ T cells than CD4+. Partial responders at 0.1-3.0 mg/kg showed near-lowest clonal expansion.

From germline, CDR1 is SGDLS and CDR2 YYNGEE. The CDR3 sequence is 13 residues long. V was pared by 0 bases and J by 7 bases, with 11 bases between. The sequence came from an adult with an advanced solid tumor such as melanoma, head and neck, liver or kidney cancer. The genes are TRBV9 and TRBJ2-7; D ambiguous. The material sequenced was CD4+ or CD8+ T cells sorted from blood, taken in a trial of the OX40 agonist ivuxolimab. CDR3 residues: CASSVEDHREQYF. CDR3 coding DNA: TGTGCCAGCAGCGTAGAAGACCACCGTGAGCAGTACTTC.